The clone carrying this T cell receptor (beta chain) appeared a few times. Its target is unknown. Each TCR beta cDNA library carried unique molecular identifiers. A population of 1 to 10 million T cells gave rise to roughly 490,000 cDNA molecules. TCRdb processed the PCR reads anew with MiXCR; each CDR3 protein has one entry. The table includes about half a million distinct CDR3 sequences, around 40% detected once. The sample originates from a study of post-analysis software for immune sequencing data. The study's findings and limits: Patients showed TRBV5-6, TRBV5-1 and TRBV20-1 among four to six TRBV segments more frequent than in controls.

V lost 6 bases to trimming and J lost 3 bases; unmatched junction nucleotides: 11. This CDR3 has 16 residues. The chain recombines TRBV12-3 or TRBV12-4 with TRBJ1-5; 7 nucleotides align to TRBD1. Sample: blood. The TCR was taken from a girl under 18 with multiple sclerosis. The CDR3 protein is CASSPTGYPFNQPQHF. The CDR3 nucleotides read TGTGCCAGCAGCCCGACAGGGTACCCCTTCAATCAGCCCCAGCATTTT.